This T cell receptor (beta chain) was found in a study of T cell responses to AZD1222 COVID-19 vaccine. As for the study in general: Second doses that came at about 4 or about 12 weeks were put together. Study-wide points: Regions left unmutated in variants are reportedly the target of nearly half of spike-specific TCRs.

Comment on this clone: Its antigen is unidentified.

Generated by immunoSEQ multiplex PCR, the TCRdb table keeps only in-frame clones and is missing some. The table records about 92,000 clones, more than 75% of them present only once. Sample: peripheral blood, taken on day 0 of AZD1222 vaccination. The TCR sequence derives from an adult in good health.

DNA of the CDR3: TGTGCCAGCTCACCATCAGGGGGAGAGACCCAGTACTTC. Protein product: CASSPSGGETQYF. The J gene is TRBJ2-5, the V gene TRBV18, with TRBD1 matching 7 bases. CDR1 is KGHSH and CDR2 is LQKENI in the germline V gene. V shed 2 bases and J 4 bases; nucleotides not matched to a gene: 1. The CDR3 covers 13 residues. Full variable domain (remainder filled in from reference TRBV18 and TRBJ2-5): NAGVMQNPRHLVRRRGQEARLRCSPMKGHSHVYWYRQLPEEGLKFMVYLQKENIIDESGMPKERFSAEFPKEGPSILRIQQVVRGDSAAYFCASSPSGGETQYFGPGTRLLVL.